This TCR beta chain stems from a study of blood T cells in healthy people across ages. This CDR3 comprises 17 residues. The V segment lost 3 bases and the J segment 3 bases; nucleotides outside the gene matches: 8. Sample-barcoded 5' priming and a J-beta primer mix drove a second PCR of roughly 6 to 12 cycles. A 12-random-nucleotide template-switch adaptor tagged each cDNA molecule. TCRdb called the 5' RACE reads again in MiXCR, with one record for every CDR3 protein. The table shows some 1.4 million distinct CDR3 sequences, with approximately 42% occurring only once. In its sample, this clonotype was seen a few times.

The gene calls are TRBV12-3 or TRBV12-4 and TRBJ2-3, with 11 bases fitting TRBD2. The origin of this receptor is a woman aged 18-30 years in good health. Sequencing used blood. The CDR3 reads CASSLPSGGLRTDTQYF. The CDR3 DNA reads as TGTGCCAGCAGTTTGCCTAGCGGGGGGCTGAGAACAGATACGCAGTATTTT.